This T cell receptor (beta chain) was profiled in a study of T cell changes during pregnancy in multiple sclerosis. Assay used: immunoSEQ multiplex PCR; TCRdb lists only in-frame clones, some missing. The profile shows about 68,000 clones, approximately 90% of them singletons. Germline V gene data show CDR1 as SGHAT and CDR2 as FQDESV (reference sequence). The ends lost 5 bases at V and 6 bases at J; junction bases unmatched: 13. The CDR3 runs to 15 residues. This receptor was taken from a female donor with multiple sclerosis, enrolled in a pregnancy study. The rearrangement uses TRBV11-1 and TRBJ2-7, with TRBD1 matching 7 bases. The material sequenced was peripheral blood, taken in the third trimester of pregnancy. CDR3 residues: CASSQRTGLDGEQYF. The CDR3 DNA reads as TGTGCCAGCAGCCAACGGACAGGTCTCGACGGCGAGCAGTACTTC. Drawing the rest from reference TRBV11-1 and TRBJ2-7, the complete variable domain is EAEVAQSPRYKITEKSQAVAFWCDPISGHATLYWYRQILGQGPELLVQFQDESVVDDSQLPKDRFSAERLKGVDSTLKIQPAELGDSAMYLCASSQRTGLDGEQYFGPGTRLTVT.